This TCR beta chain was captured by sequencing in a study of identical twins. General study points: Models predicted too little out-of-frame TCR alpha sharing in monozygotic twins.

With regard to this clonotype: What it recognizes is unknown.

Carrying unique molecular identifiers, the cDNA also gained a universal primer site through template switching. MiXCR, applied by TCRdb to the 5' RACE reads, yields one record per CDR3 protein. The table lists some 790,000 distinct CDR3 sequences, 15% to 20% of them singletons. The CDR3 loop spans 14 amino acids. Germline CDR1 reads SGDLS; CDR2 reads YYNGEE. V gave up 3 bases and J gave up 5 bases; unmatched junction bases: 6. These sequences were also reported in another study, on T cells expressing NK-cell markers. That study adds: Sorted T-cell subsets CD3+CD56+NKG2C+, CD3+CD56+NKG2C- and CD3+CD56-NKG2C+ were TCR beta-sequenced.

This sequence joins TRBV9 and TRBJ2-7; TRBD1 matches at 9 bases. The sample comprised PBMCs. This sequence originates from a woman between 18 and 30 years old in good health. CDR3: CASSGGDRDHEQYF. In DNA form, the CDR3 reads TGTGCCAGCAGCGGAGGGGACAGGGACCACGAGCAGTACTTC.